The present T cell receptor (beta chain) was sequenced within a study of blood T cell repertoires in COVID-19. Trimming stripped 2 bases from V and 0 bases from J, with 8 bases between. Germline loops: CDR1 MNHEY, CDR2 SMNVEV (reference sequence). This CDR3 is 16 amino acids long. Sequencing used immunoSEQ multiplex PCR; TCRdb keeps in-frame clones, though not all of them. The sample shows about 240,000 clones, nearly 85% of them seen only once. Sequenced input: peripheral blood. This receptor was identified in a human donor in a cohort sampled during active COVID-19. This chain joins TRBV27 and TRBJ1-6; D ambiguous. CDR3 coding DNA: TGTGCCAGCAGTTTAATCCAGTCCTCCTATAATTCACCCCTCCACTTT. Protein product: CASSLIQSSYNSPLHF.